This T cell receptor beta chain was identified in a study of shared clonotypes between healthy human individuals (TCRdb year 2020). For the study in its entirety: The cohort comprised a couple of women and a few men aged 18 to 49 years. To increase sequencing depth and limit assay-specific biases, TCR repertoire library preparation and sequencing were carried out by different laboratories using diverse techniques. Between about 0.94 and 8.9 billion PBMCs per donor were obtained by leukapheresis. To estimate repertoire size and how much clonotype sharing occurs between individuals, the study deeply sequenced the blood TCR repertoires of a handful of healthy adults. For each donor, three plates each were used for CD4 naive and CD4 memory, two plates were used for CD8 naive, and one plate was used for CD8 memory. General conclusions and limits of the study: Sharing across a few donors was observed for roughly 5.4% of naive CD4, 3.5% of naive CD8, about 2.3% of memory CD4, and roughly 0.43% of memory CD8 clonotypes. Naive subsets generally had larger estimated clonotype richness than memory subsets. Because the study included a small number of donors, the genetic and exposure-history diversity represented was limited. Based on pairwise subsampling, the degree of clonotype sharing among donors was expected to be affected by sequencing depth. Only blood was sampled, and tissue TCR repertoires likely differ from those in blood. Compared with non-shared clonotypes, the clonotypes found in all four sorted-subset donors had higher generation probabilities. Rarefaction of sorted-subset datasets indicated incomplete sequencing despite the large sequencing depth.

In the germline V gene, CDR1 corresponds to MDHEN and CDR2 to SYDVKM. From cysteine to phenylalanine, the CDR3 is 12 amino acids long. Of all the DNA, just the CDR3 is kept, 36 bases in frame from base 1. TCR CDR3 regions were amplified from genomic DNA by multiplex PCR using the deep immunoSEQ assay. For each cell subset, the extracted genomic DNA was distributed evenly across all wells of several immunoSEQ 96-well plates, and each plate served as one replicate. For sorted subsets, around 200 ng genomic DNA, equal to tens of thousands of T cell genomes, was loaded into each replicate PCR. Purified libraries were quantified with a Qubit 3.0 fluorometer, sized on a Bioanalyzer 2100, and re-quantified with the KAPA Library Quantification kit. A separate single-read 150-cycle Illumina NextSeq 550 flow cell was used to sequence each immunoSEQ 96-well plate. In the source study's methods: The immunoSEQ output contained only junctional sequences without quality scores, so filtering could not match that applied to full-length reads. To assign V/J genes and CDR3, sequences were annotated against IMGT germline references using PyIR, a Python wrapper for IgBLAST v1.9. Any read was removed if the V/J assignment was weak (E-value above 1e-6), the CDR3 was missing, or the read contained stop codons, out-of-frame junctions, or ambiguous translated residues. V3J clonotypes were defined as sequences sharing the same inferred V gene, J gene, and CDR3 amino acid sequence. To compute the percentage overlap between repertoires, the number of shared unique clonotypes was divided by the size of the smaller repertoire. Repertoire richness was assessed with RTK rarefaction, the Chao1 estimator, and Recon v2.1 estimates of unobserved clonotypes. For all TCRbeta clonotypes obtained by the gDNA method from a few donors, generation probabilities were computed with OLGA. The immuneACCESS repertoire file appears here via TCRdb, limited to in-frame rearrangements. These files lack a portion of the clones; in checked studies, under half of the deficit traces to unresolved V genes, and the cause of the others is not known. V and J calls and clone size follow that table, whereas D and trimming were derived from the DNA. A total of about 1.1 million clones appear in this sample, 70% to 80% of them only once. Of the sample, roughly 0.56% is held by the ten largest clones.

Healthy HIV-negative adults with no recently reported acute infections or vaccinations were included as donors. Every donor was a Caucasian adult residing in Nashville, Tennessee, USA. Magnetic negative selection was used to enrich CD4+ T cells, after which naive cells were positively selected on CD45RA and the negative fraction became the memory subset. Blood was collected by leukapheresis, and PBMCs were isolated by Ficoll-Histopaque density gradient centrifugation and then cryopreserved in liquid nitrogen vapor phase. Analytical flow cytometry was used to check the purity and quantity of each magnetically sorted T cell population. Genomic DNA was isolated from every sorted fraction and measured by UV absorbance on a Nanodrop 2000c. At least ten counts were recorded for this clone. Its antigen remains undetermined. An end of the junction differs from the germline gene, which may be a read error.

The receptor's source is a man younger than 35 in good health. Some clones in this sample may be carry-over from other donors' samples. The rearranged chain carries TRBV28 and TRBJ1-2, with the identity of the D gene unclear. The sequencing input was memory CD4+ T cells from PBMCs. The cell subset or site label, read with the paper, signifies: CD45RA-negative fraction. The CDR3 protein sequence reads: CASQGGSYRYTF. In nucleotide form, the sequence is TGTGCCAGCCAAGGAGGCAGCTATCGCTACACCTTC.